This T cell receptor beta chain stems from a study of identifying expanded T cells in peripheral blood. Study conclusions and caveats: Differentially abundant clones: about 1.3 between replicates, just under 17 at approximately 13 days, roughly 18 at four. Clone count variance between roughly 2-week samples rose with total template count.

Assay: immunoSEQ multiplex PCR; the TCRdb copy retains only in-frame clones and omits some. The sample lists more than 70,000 clones, around 88% occurring once. Healthy donors had no documented immune events, such as infections, while sampled. V was pared by 3 bases and J by 6 bases, with 14 bases between. Germline CDR1 MNHEY, CDR2 SMNVEV (reference sequence). The CDR3 is made up of 14 amino acids. Comment on this clone: Its specificity is unknown.

The sequenced sample was blood. This chain joins TRBV27 and TRBJ1-1; TRBD1 is a possible D gene (6 bases). The source of this sequence is a person aged 18 to 75 in good health. The CDR3 sequence is CASSLAWGAPEAFF. The CDR3 DNA reads as TGTGCCAGCAGTTTGGCCTGGGGGGCCCCTGAAGCTTTCTTT.